Here is one TCR beta chain with its context. The data were produced by immunoSEQ multiplex PCR, yet TCRdb's version contains in-frame clones alone and is incomplete. The sample consists of some 350,000 clones, approximately 88% of them appearing once. The data were obtained in a study of blood T cell repertoires in COVID-19. The V and J ends lost 4 bases and 5 bases, in that order; junction bases with no gene match: 8. Germline CDR1 is KGHDR and CDR2 is SFDVKD. The CDR3 has 15 residues. The chain employs TRBV24-1 and TRBJ1-2; 8 bases line up with TRBD1. The specimen sequenced was peripheral blood. The TCR was taken from a woman younger than 45 with COVID-19, enrolled during active disease. The CDR3 sequence: CATSDTDRGLYGYTF. CDR3 coding DNA: TGTGCCACCAGTGACACCGACAGGGGCTTATATGGCTACACCTTC.